This T cell receptor beta chain was identified during a study of T cells in Graves' hyperthyroidism and ophthalmopathy (dated by TCRdb to the late 2010s). Study-level background: Peripheral blood was collected at initial diagnosis, before any treatment. In more than 5 Graves' hyperthyroidism patients, the study also compared T-cell repertoires from thyroid tissue with T-cell repertoires from blood. TCR V-J signatures able to tell the groups apart were searched for in a discovery cohort of about a hundred patients, of whom about 40 had Graves' ophthalmopathy and around 56 had stable Graves' hyperthyroidism. The paper reports TCR Vbeta CDR3 sequencing of over 130 peripheral blood samples: fewer than 50 ophthalmopathy, roughly 80 hyperthyroidism and around 17 progressor patients. Prospective prediction of ophthalmopathy was tested in an independent validation cohort consisting of fewer than 20 hyperthyroidism patients and some 15 patients who later progressed to ophthalmopathy. Once sampling was done, hyperthyroidism patients were given methimazole at a starting dose of 30 mg daily, whereas ophthalmopathy patients were given high-dose intravenous methylprednisolone. For training and testing, the approximately 92 patients in the discovery cohort were randomly divided in a 7:3 ratio. Overall results and qualifications from the work: Most expanded thyroid clonotypes (frequency above 0.001) were also detected in blood, a finding suggesting that blood repertoires may reflect thyroid immune responses. In validation, the model predicted progression to ophthalmopathy a median of about 6.8 months before onset, with about 70% sensitivity and about 75% specificity. In cross-validation, a model built on a 13 V-J signature told ophthalmopathy apart from stable hyperthyroidism with approximately 91% sensitivity and around 81% specificity, and in testing the same model reached 80%/75%. No statistical method was used to fix the sample size in advance, and group allocation was not hidden from the investigators.

The TCR beta CDR3 regions were amplified from RNA transcripts. The TCR CDR3 was subjected to a first round of RT-PCR using the HTBI primer set and the Qiagen OneStep RT-PCR kit. Libraries were constructed in a second round of multiplex PCR, after which size selection and purification were carried out. Sequencing of the libraries was done on an Illumina HiSeq2000 using paired-end 100 bp reads. The study's processing was this. SOAPnuke was used to process the raw data, throwing out any read that contained adapters or uncalled bases, had a mean Phred below 15, or lacked an exact constant-primer or identifier match. High-quality paired reads were merged with COPE v1.2.5, and unique nucleotide sequences were defined as clonotypes. MiTCR v1.1 was used to align clonotypes to the IMGT TRBV, TRBD and TRBJ reference segments. Only V-J combinations with frequency above 0.0001, covering 99.2% of repertoires, were analysed. The TCS score was defined as F50 (clonal expansion) divided by E x V (chaos), with BLOSUM62-based TCRdist calculated between CDR3 peptides within each V-J. Welch's t-statistics and random forest reduced roughly 540 V-J features to fewer than 15, which were used in a naive Bayes classifier (R e1071). TCRdb cleaned the public reads at Q25 with fastp, built clones with MiXCR and kept in-frame beta chains. Rows with one shared CDR3 protein collapse into an entry with the most common genes and DNA. The V and J calls were not made by the authors but by TCRdb's processing. The sample profile shows about 280,000 distinct CDR3 sequences; about 25% of them were found once. Approximately 30% of the sample is taken by the ten largest.

Hyperthyroidism patients were newly diagnosed, had a disease duration of under 2 months, and were aged 18 to 65 years. The study excluded patients with uncontrolled infections, other autoimmune diseases, pregnancy or lactation. Clinical symptoms, serum thyroxine and TRAb, thyroid ultrasound, and orbital computed tomography formed the basis for the diagnoses. Blood from progressor patients was collected at the time of first diagnosis with hyperthyroidism, before any ophthalmopathy symptoms had appeared. Ficoll-Paque density gradient centrifugation was used to isolate PBMCs from 8 to 10 ml of fresh peripheral blood. Progressor patients were defined as those initially diagnosed with Graves' hyperthyroidism in whom ophthalmopathy developed during follow-up. Trizol reagent was used to extract total RNA, and RNA quality was then checked on an Agilent 2100 Bioanalyzer. As concerns this clonotype: Its antigen remains unidentified. Base qualities are not at hand, and no much larger clone is one base apart.

The germline V gene encodes CDR1 SGHVS and CDR2 FNYEAQ. The CDR3 covers 20 residues, taking in both the cysteine and the phenylalanine. Only the CDR3 portion is preserved as DNA: 60 bases, with reading frame beginning at the first base. The germline V and J ends show losses of 6 bases and 2 bases respectively, and no gene match explains 24 bases of the junction. This clonotype originated in a man aged 35 to 55 with Graves' hyperthyroidism that later progressed to Graves' ophthalmopathy. The sample comprised blood. Recombination connected TRBV7-6 to TRBJ1-1, with 7 bases matching TRBD1. The DNA sequence follows: TGTGCCAGCAGTCACTATGGGGACAGCCAACACTCCTCGCCCAACACTGAAGCTTTCTTT. Its protein product is CASSHYGDSQHSSPNTEAFF.